One sample yielded the 30 T cell receptor beta chains listed below, sequenced in a study of human T cells and chemical hapten exposure. One entry per CDR3 protein results from TCRdb running MiXCR on the RACE reads. The sample shows about 97,000 distinct CDR3 sequences, 25% to 35% of them seen only once. The time point: patch test 3, about 24 weeks after DPC sensitization. The treatment here: therapeutic diphenylcyclopropenone sensitization with weekly scalp DPC. Sequencing was performed on whole blood, taken in connection with sensitization to the hapten diphenylcyclopropenone (DPC). These receptors were collected from a man aged 40-50 years with alopecia areata. Some clones in this sample may be carry-over from other donors' samples.

The chain combines TRBV2 with TRBJ2-5; 12 positions match TRBD1. The CDR3 has 16 amino acids. Germline V gene data show CDR1 as SNHLY and CDR2 as FYNNEI. V lost 8 bases to trimming and J lost 3 bases; unmatched junction nucleotides: 10. The CDR3 spells CASSLRGTGGKETQYF. The CDR3 bases are TGTGCCAGCTCCCTCAGAGGGACAGGGGGCAAAGAGACCCAGTACTTC.

This clonotype has only a few counts. Here the CDR3 reads CASSFGASSNQPQHF. Here the CDR3 DNA reads TGTGCCAGCAGTTTCGGGGCGTCGAGCAATCAGCCCCAGCATTTT. The rearrangement uses TRBV28 and TRBJ1-5; the D gene is possibly TRBD1 (5 bases). Germline values: CDR1 MDHEN, CDR2 SYDVKM. V dropped 3 bases and J dropped 1 base, with 10 bases sitting between them. The CDR3 is made up of 15 amino acids.

The chain is built from TRBV7-2 and TRBJ1-1; 7 nucleotides match TRBD1. Trimming cost V 1 base and J 4 bases; bases outside gene matches: 3. CDR3 length equals 14 residues. Germline V CDR1 and CDR2: SGHTA, FQGNSA. CDR3 DNA sequence: TGTGCCAGCAGCTTAGACAGGGGAAGCACTGAAGCTTTCTTT. Its translation: CASSLDRGSTEAFF.

This clonotype appeared once. V gene TRBV5-6 combines with J gene TRBJ1-5, with D possibly matching TRBD1 (5 bases). CDR3 length: 16 residues. The germline gives CDR1 SGHDT, CDR2 YYEEEE. The V and J ends lost 5 bases and 0 bases respectively, with 15 bases between them. The CDR3 sequence: CASSSKGQASNQPQHF. The CDR3 DNA sequence: TGTGCCAGCAGTTCAAAAGGACAAGCTAGCAATCAGCCCCAGCATTTT.

The CDR3 is CASSLRVPSSTDTQYF. In DNA form, the CDR3 reads TGTGCCAGCAGCTTACGGGTACCGTCAAGCACAGATACGCAGTATTTT. This chain connects TRBV7-2 to TRBJ2-3, with D hard to call. The V end was cut by 2 bases, the J end by 0 bases, with 12 bases between. The CDR3 is 16 residues long. CDR1 SGHTA and CDR2 FQGNSA come from the germline V gene.

The chain has TRBV6-1 and TRBJ2-3; 7 bases match TRBD1. CDR3 size: 14 residues. V dropped 6 bases and J dropped 0; count of bases not matched to a gene: 3. Germline assignment: CDR1 MNHNS and CDR2 SASEGT. CDR3 amino acids: CASRDRTSTDTQYF. The CDR3 nucleotides are TGTGCCAGCAGGGACAGGACTAGCACAGATACGCAGTATTTT.

The sample holds a few counts of this clonotype. V gene TRBV2 combines with J gene TRBJ2-3, with D unclear. This CDR3 is built from 11 residues. The V gene lost 6 bases and the J gene lost 3 bases, with 4 bases spanning the gap. Germline CDR1 is SNHLY and CDR2 is FYNNEI. For the CDR3, the DNA is TGTGCCAGCAGCGCAACAGATACGCAGTATTTT. Encoded protein: CASSATDTQYF.

The chain is built from TRBV18 and TRBJ2-7; maybe TRBD1 (6 bases). Per the germline V gene, CDR1 is KGHSH and CDR2 is LQKENI. Trimming cost V 0 bases and J 4 bases, with 13 bases left between them. The CDR3 consists of 15 residues. DNA for the CDR3: TGTGCCAGCTCACCACCGGGCAGGGGTAGGTACGAGCAGTACTTC. Translation gives CASSPPGRGRYEQYF.

This chain connects TRBV6-6 to TRBJ1-6; D call uncertain. The V and J ends lost 4 bases and 6 bases respectively, with 13 bases between them. Germline CDR1 is MNHNY and CDR2 is SVGAGI (reference sequence). This CDR3 is built from 15 residues. The CDR3 sequence is CASSLLPGTNSPLHF. CDR3 in DNA: TGTGCCAGCAGTTTATTGCCGGGAACTAATTCACCCCTCCACTTT.

This clonotype was found a few times. The rearrangement joins TRBV5-1 to TRBJ2-1, with 14 positions matching TRBD2. Germline loops: CDR1 SGHRS, CDR2 YFSETQ. The CDR3 runs 14 residues. Trimming at V came to 4 bases and at J to 8 bases, leaving 2 bases not matched to a gene. DNA of the CDR3: TGCGCCAGCAGCACGGGACTAGCGGGAGATGAGCAGTTCTTC. The encoded protein is CASSTGLAGDEQFF.

The rearrangement uses TRBV6-6 and TRBJ1-2, with 7 bases fitting TRBD1. Trimming at V came to 6 bases and at J to 4 bases, leaving 11 bases not matched to a gene. Germline loops: CDR1 MNHNY, CDR2 SVGAGI (reference sequence). This CDR3 has 15 amino acids. The CDR3 here is CASSHDRASRYGYTF. CDR3 sequence (DNA): TGTGCCAGCAGCCATGACAGGGCGTCACGCTATGGCTACACCTTC.

The chain combines TRBV12-3 or TRBV12-4 with TRBJ1-1; weak D call: TRBD1 (5 bases). The CDR3 is 15 residues long. Trimming stripped 10 bases from V and 1 base from J, with 19 bases between. CDR3 nucleotides: TGTGCCAATTCCGGAGGGGCTTCTTGGAACACTGAAGCTTTCTTT. This sequence encodes CANSGGASWNTEAFF.

The V and J genes are TRBV24-1 and TRBJ2-2, with 9 bases that match TRBD1. The CDR3 runs 16 residues. Germline CDR1 reads KGHDR; CDR2 reads SFDVKD. V dropped 4 bases and J dropped 4; count of bases not matched to a gene: 6. This CDR3 reads CATSEPGTGRTGELFF. The CDR3 coding sequence is TGTGCCACCAGTGAACCCGGGACAGGGCGCACCGGGGAGCTGTTTTTT.

The chain recombines TRBV7-2 with TRBJ2-3; 10 bases are a match to TRBD2. Germline V lookup: CDR1 SGHTA, CDR2 FQGNSA. CDR3 length: 18 residues. Germline trimming cut 3 bases from V and 5 bases from J; bases unmatched to any gene: 14. The CDR3 DNA follows: TGTGCCAGCAGCTTCCGGACTAGCGGAGTGTCTAAACTAGATACGCAGTATTTT. This encodes CASSFRTSGVSKLDTQYF.

This clonotype was seen a handful of times. V is TRBV12-3 or TRBV12-4 and J is TRBJ1-1; D gene ambiguous. The CDR3 contains 15 residues. The germline V and J ends were trimmed by 6 bases and 0 bases, with 14 bases remaining between them. CDR3 residues: CASSLTGGVNTEAFF. The CDR3 nucleotides read TGTGCCAGCAGCTTAACGGGAGGCGTGAACACTGAAGCTTTCTTT.

This clonotype was seen a few times. The rearrangement links TRBV6-6 to TRBJ1-6; possible D gene TRBD1, 6 bases. The CDR3 is 16 amino acids. Germline V gene data show CDR1 as MNHNY and CDR2 as SVGAGI (reference sequence). The V end was cut by 7 bases, the J end by 7 bases, with 20 bases between. The CDR3 DNA follows: TGTGCCAGCAACACTCCGGGGGGCAGCCCGAATTCACCCCTCCACTTT. Amino acids: CASNTPGGSPNSPLHF.

This clonotype was counted a few times. The rearrangement uses TRBV5-4 and TRBJ2-3; 9 positions match TRBD1. Looked up from germline, CDR1 is SGHNT and CDR2 is YYREEE (reference sequence). There are 15 residues in the CDR3. Unmatched junction bases numbered 8, after V lost 4 bases and J lost 5 bases. The DNA for the CDR3 is TGTGCCAGCAGCCGATACAGGGGGCAGGGAGATACGCAGTATTTT. Encoded protein: CASSRYRGQGDTQYF.

J is TRBJ2-7 and V is TRBV2; TRBD2 matches at 14 bases. Germline-derived CDR1 and CDR2 are SNHLY and FYNNEI. Unmatched junction bases numbered 12, after V lost 3 bases and J lost 2 bases. This CDR3 comprises 19 residues. For the CDR3, the DNA is TGTGCCAGCAGTGAGTTCGGGACTAGCGGGAGAGCCGGACCCTACGAGCAGTACTTC. It codes for CASSEFGTSGRAGPYEQYF.

This clonotype has only a few counts. The chain couples TRBV15 to TRBJ2-1, with D tentatively TRBD2 (6 bases). Trimming took 0 bases from V and 5 from J, leaving 14 bases between them. This CDR3 has 16 amino acids. CDR1 LNHNV and CDR2 YYDKDF come from the germline V gene (reference sequence). The CDR3 DNA sequence: TGTGCCACCAGCAGAGATATATCTAGCGTCAACAATGAGCAGTTCTTC. Its protein is CATSRDISSVNNEQFF. Combining the CDR3 with reference TRBV15 and TRBJ2-1 gives the whole variable domain DAMVIQNPRYQVTQFGKPVTLSCSQTLNHNVMYWYQQKSSQAPKLLFHYYDKDFNNEADTPDNFQSRRPNTSFCFLDIRSPGLGDTAMYLCATSRDISSVNNEQFFGPGTRLTVL.

The chain couples TRBV6-6 to TRBJ2-7; 9 positions agree with TRBD1. The CDR3 runs to 14 residues. V gave up 6 bases and J gave up 4 bases; unmatched junction bases: 7. Germline values: CDR1 MNHNY, CDR2 SVGAGI (reference sequence). CDR3 in DNA: TGTGCCAGCAGACAACAGGGGGCAGGATACGAGCAGTACTTC. Translated: CASRQQGAGYEQYF.

This sequence joins TRBV6-1 and TRBJ1-1; D ambiguous. V was trimmed by 3 bases and J by 7 bases, leaving 15 bases between them. Germline V gene data show CDR1 as MNHNS and CDR2 as SASEGT. The CDR3 contains 14 residues. The CDR3 bases are TGTGCCAGCAGTGAGGACGTGGGGTGGGGTGAAGCTTTCTTT. It codes for CASSEDVGWGEAFF.

V and J are TRBV10-3 and TRBJ2-7; D ambiguous. The length of the CDR3 is 12 residues. Between the trimmed V and J ends, which lost 0 bases and 6 bases, there was a span of 6 bases. The germline gives CDR1 ENHRY, CDR2 SYGVKD. The CDR3 nucleotides read TGTGCCATCAGTGAGTCACTGGTCGAGCAGTACTTC. Translation: CAISESLVEQYF.

This clonotype has more than one count but fewer than ten. The chain has TRBV6-6 and TRBJ2-3; possibly TRBD1 or TRBD2 for D (7 bases each). The germline gives CDR1 MNHNY, CDR2 SVGAGI (reference sequence). The V end was cut by 8 bases, the J end by 3 bases, with 18 bases between. This CDR3 region has 15 residues. DNA of the CDR3: TGTGCCAGCCGACCACAGGGGAGGGTAACAGATACGCAGTATTTT. Translated, it gives CASRPQGRVTDTQYF.

There are a few counts of this clonotype. This chain uses TRBV21-1 with TRBJ1-1; the table gives TRBD1 as D, unverified against the DNA. TRBV21-1 is assigned pseudogene status. There are 11 residues in the CDR3. CDR3 DNA sequence: TGTGCCAGCAGGACAGGGGGCGAGGCTTTCTTT. It specifies CASRTGGEAFF.

The CDR3 region has the DNA TGTGCCAGCAGCCAAGGCGGGGGTGGCTCCTATAATTCACCCCTCCACTTT. Its protein product is CASSQGGGGSYNSPLHF. This sequence joins TRBV4-2 and TRBJ1-6, with D perhaps TRBD1 (5 bases). CDR1 and CDR2 (germline): LGHNA, YNFKEQ. With 1 base removed from V and 0 bases from J, the gap between germline ends came to 10 bases. The CDR3 length is 17 residues.

The chain has TRBV20-1 and TRBJ1-4; TRBD1 matches at 7 bases. The germline CDR1 and CDR2 sequences are DFQATT and SNEGSKA (reference sequence). Trimming removed 6 bases from V and 4 bases from J; junction bases left unmatched: 11. The CDR3 loop spans 15 amino acids. CDR3 residues: CSARPRGQLNEKLFF. CDR3 coding DNA: TGCAGTGCCAGGCCAAGGGGGCAACTTAATGAAAAACTGTTTTTT.

The chain combines TRBV7-8 with TRBJ2-3; 9 positions agree with TRBD2. CDR3 length: 14 residues. The ends lost 10 bases at V and 5 bases at J; junction bases unmatched: 10. Germline CDR1 is SGHVS and CDR2 is FQNEAQ. The CDR3 sequence: CATQLLAGRDTQYF. The CDR3 region has the DNA TGTGCCACTCAGTTACTAGCGGGTAGAGATACGCAGTATTTT.

This clonotype was picked up many times. This rearrangement joins TRBV29-1 to TRBJ2-1, with no clear D. The CDR3 has 12 amino acids. Trimming took off 5 bases at V and 0 bases at J, with 5 bases between the two ends. Germline CDR1 and CDR2: SQVTM and ANQGSEA. The CDR3 sequence is CSVKSSYNEQFF. CDR3 nucleotide sequence: TGCAGCGTTAAAAGCTCCTACAATGAGCAGTTCTTC.

CDR3 bases: TGTGCCAGCAGTTCTCCAGGGGGGTCCTACAATGAGCAGTTCTTC. Its protein is CASSSPGGSYNEQFF. The chain joins TRBV12-3 or TRBV12-4 to TRBJ2-1; maybe TRBD1 (7 bases). V lost 4 bases and J 1 base, leaving 11 bases between the germline ends. The CDR3 is 15 residues long.

The chain combines TRBV6-5 with TRBJ2-2; the match to TRBD2 covers 14 bases. The CDR3 covers 17 residues. The germline V gene has CDR1 MNHEY and CDR2 SVGAGI. Trimming removed 5 bases from V and 7 bases from J; junction bases left unmatched: 9. CDR3 bases: TGTGCCAGCAGTCCCCGAGGGACTAGCGGGAGTAGCGGGGAGCTGTTTTTT. Its protein is CASSPRGTSGSSGELFF.